This record concerns one T cell receptor (beta chain) sequence. Its target is unknown. This entry is derived from a study of T cell responses to AZD1222 COVID-19 vaccine. The study's findings and limits: Clonal diversity may have been underestimated in mostly white British donors.

V gave up 5 bases and J gave up 4 bases; unmatched junction bases: 7. The germline V gene encodes CDR1 SGHVS and CDR2 FQNEAQ. CDR3 length: 15 amino acids. TCRdb keeps only in-frame clones here, not all; method: immunoSEQ multiplex PCR. The data hold some 150,000 clones, with 80% to 90% observed a single time. Sequenced material: peripheral blood, taken 28 days after the second dose of the MenACWY control vaccine. The sequence derives from an adult who received the MenACWY meningococcal vaccine as a control. The chain is built from TRBV7-8 and TRBJ2-7; TRBD2 aligns across 11 bases. The DNA for the CDR3 is TGTGCCAGCAGCGACCCGACTAGCGGGAAATACGAGCAGTACTTC. This encodes CASSDPTSGKYEQYF.